The rows below give T cell receptor beta chains drawn from one sample of a study of CD8+ T cells in alopecia areata. The assay was immunoSEQ multiplex PCR, and TCRdb's table has in-frame clones only and misses some. The table records more than 150,000 clones, just under 60% of them present only once. The sequencing here drew on CD4+ T cells sorted from blood, taken at week 0. These receptors came from a human donor with alopecia areata. Both conserved end residues are part of each CDR3. D genes are given only for firm matches. Clone size is given for some rows only: seen once, a few or many times, or a class if the clone is expanded.

j_call clone_size cdr3_length d_call v_call cdr3_nt cdr3_aa
TRBJ1-1 - 13 - TRBV29-1 TGCAGCGTTGGGCAGGTAGTGGGGGGCAGAGCTTTCTTT CSVGQVVGGRAFF
TRBJ1-4 - 13 - TRBV29-1 TGCAGCGCCAAGAGGGGAGGTAATGAAAAACTGTTTTTT CSAKRGGNEKLFF
TRBJ1-4 - 13 - TRBV2 TGTGCCAGCAGCGCCGAGAGGATTGAGGGACTGTTTTTT CASSAERIEGLFF
TRBJ2-5 - 14 TRBD2 TRBV30 TGTGCCTGGAGTATCGGCGGGGGGTTCGAGACCCAGTACTTC CAWSIGGGFETQYF
TRBJ1-2 - 14 - TRBV7-8 TGTGCCAGCACCATCGAGACCGGGAGCTATGGCTACACCTTC CASTIETGSYGYTF
TRBJ1-5 - 14 TRBD1 TRBV27 TGTGCCAGCAGTCCGGGACAGTCGAGTCAGCCCCAGCATTTT CASSPGQSSQPQHF
TRBJ2-5 - 17 TRBD2 TRBV7-2 TGTGCCAGCAGCTTAGTCCGGGGGGGGCCGGGTCAGGAGACCCAGTACTTC CASSLVRGGPGQETQYF
TRBJ2-1 once 13 - TRBV18 TGTGCCAGCTCACCACGGGGAGGCAATGAGCAGTTCTTC CASSPRGGNEQFF
TRBJ2-7 - 16 TRBD1 TRBV5-1 TGCGCCAGCAGCTTGATGCGCGCACAGGGGATCTACGAGCAGTACTTC CASSLMRAQGIYEQYF
TRBJ2-5 - 13 - TRBV7-9 TGTGCCAGCAGCTTCGGTGCGGGGGAGACCCAGTACTTC CASSFGAGETQYF
TRBJ2-5 - 17 TRBD2 TRBV5-1 TGCGCCAGCAGCTTGGGGTCTCTAGCGGCGTTCGGGGAGACCCAGTACTTC CASSLGSLAAFGETQYF
TRBJ2-2 - 13 - TRBV30 TGTGCCTGGAGCATCCCGAACACCGGGGAGCTGTTTTTT CAWSIPNTGELFF
TRBJ1-5 - 13 - TRBV29-1 TGCAGCGTCCAAGGGGGGAGCAATCAGCCCCAGCATTTT CSVQGGSNQPQHF
TRBJ1-6 - 14 - TRBV14 TGTGCCAGCAGCCATAGGGGAGCCAATTCACCCCTCCACTTT CASSHRGANSPLHF
TRBJ1-4 - 16 TRBD1 TRBV9 TGTGCCAGCAGCGTAGGAGGGGGCTTGGGAAGAGAAAAACTGTTTTTT CASSVGGGLGREKLFF
TRBJ2-3 few 15 - TRBV29-1 TGCAGCGTTGGCCCCCCCCATACCATCACAGATACGCAGTATTTT CSVGPPHTITDTQYF
TRBJ1-2 - 14 TRBD1 TRBV14 TGTGCCAGCAGCCCCCCGGGACAGGCCCATGGCTACACCTTC CASSPPGQAHGYTF